The 26 T cell receptor beta chains below come from one sample, sequenced in a study of T cells after yellow fever vaccination. TCRdb fed the 5' RACE reads into MiXCR, producing one record per CDR3 protein. The sample has around 72,000 distinct CDR3 sequences, around 7.8% seen once. This specimen consisted of CD8+ T cells sorted from PBMCs, obtained more than 8 days after the first yellow fever vaccination. Every receptor here comes from a man younger than 35 who received the YFV17D yellow fever vaccine.

This clonotype was picked up a small number of times. The V and J genes are TRBV7-9 and TRBJ1-5; D possibly corresponds to TRBD1 (5 bases). The V gene's germline CDR1 is SEHNR and CDR2 FQNEAQ (reference sequence). Trimming pared 1 base from V and 6 bases from J, leaving 13 bases between. This CDR3 has 15 residues. CDR3 DNA: TGTGCCAGCAGCTTAGGCGTAGGGGAGGGTCAGCCCCAGCATTTT. Amino acid sequence: CASSLGVGEGQPQHF. Complete variable domain (other parts from reference TRBV7-9 and TRBJ1-5): DTGVSQNPRHKITKRGQNVTFRCDPISEHNRLYWYRQTLGQGPEFLTYFQNEAQLEKSRLLSDRFSAERPKGSFSTLEIQRTEQGDSAMYLCASSLGVGEGQPQHFGDGTRLSIL.

At least ten counts were recorded for this clonotype. The chain is built from TRBV7-6 and TRBJ1-2; 7 nucleotides align to TRBD1. CDR1 is SGHVS, CDR2 FNYEAQ, per germline. The CDR3 has 13 amino acids. J gave up 3 bases and V 3 bases, and 1 base lay outside the gene matches. Written as DNA, the CDR3 is TGTGCCAGCAGCTTGGGACAGCACTATGGCTACACCTTC. This sequence encodes CASSLGQHYGYTF.

This clonotype was recorded at least ten times. The V call is TRBV5-6, the J call TRBJ2-1, with 8 bases fitting TRBD2. CDR3 length equals 14 residues. The germline CDR1 and CDR2 sequences are SGHDT and YYEEEE. V shed 4 bases and J 1 base; nucleotides not matched to a gene: 1. CDR3 amino acids: CASSAGGSYNEQFF. The CDR3, as DNA: TGTGCCAGCAGCGCGGGGGGTTCCTACAATGAGCAGTTCTTC.

Only a few counts were recorded for this clonotype. The chain links TRBV4-2 to TRBJ1-4; the D gene is possibly TRBD1 (5 bases). Germline lookup yields CDR1 LGHNA and CDR2 YNFKEQ. Trimming pared 4 bases from V and 4 bases from J, leaving 13 bases between. CDR3 size: 15 residues. CDR3 bases: TGTGCCAGCAGCCCTACCTGGGGGAGTAATGAAAAACTGTTTTTT. Amino acids: CASSPTWGSNEKLFF.

The sample holds a few counts of this clonotype. V is TRBV5-1 and J is TRBJ2-7, with D perhaps matching TRBD1 (6 bases). This CDR3 has 16 residues. Germline V gene data show CDR1 as SGHRS and CDR2 as YFSETQ. Trimming took off 3 bases at V and 0 bases at J, with 16 bases between the two ends. The CDR3 region has the DNA TGCGCCAGCAGCTCTCACCGGGACAAGAGCTCCTACGAGCAGTACTTC. Its translation: CASSSHRDKSSYEQYF.

At least ten counts were recorded for this clonotype. The chain employs TRBV5-8 and TRBJ2-7; D not resolved. CDR3 length: 13 amino acids. V was clipped by 6 bases and J by 3 bases, with 13 bases between them. Germline V gives CDR1 SGHTS, CDR2 YDEGEE. DNA for the CDR3: TGTGCCAGCAACCTTCTAGTCAGCTACGAGCAGTACTTC. This sequence encodes CASNLLVSYEQYF.

This clonotype has ten or more counts. The chain carries TRBV6-5 and TRBJ1-4; D unresolved. The CDR3 contains 15 residues. The ends were cut back, 4 bases at V and 0 bases at J, with 9 bases in the middle. Germline V gene sequence: CDR1 MNHEY, CDR2 SVGAGI. The CDR3 spells CASSSRETTNEKLFF. The CDR3 region has the DNA TGTGCCAGCAGTTCGCGGGAAACAACTAATGAAAAACTGTTTTTT.

This clonotype was found a few times. This chain connects TRBV5-1 to TRBJ2-7, with 8 bases lining up with TRBD1. Germline-derived CDR1 and CDR2 are SGHRS and YFSETQ. The CDR3 length is 17 residues. The V segment lost 4 bases and the J segment 6 bases; nucleotides outside the gene matches: 18. The DNA of the CDR3 is TGCGCCAGCAGCCCGTGGCCCCACGGACAGGGCTTGCGCGAGCAGTACGTC. Encoded protein: CASSPWPHGQGLREQYV.

This clonotype has ten or more counts. The rearrangement links TRBV4-2 to TRBJ2-7, with TRBD1 matching over 9 bases. After removal of 3 bases from V and 1 base from J, the junction contained 7 bases not matched to a gene. The CDR3 has 16 amino acids. Germline V gives CDR1 LGHNA, CDR2 YNFKEQ. In DNA form, the CDR3 reads TGTGCCAGCAGCCACCCTACAGGGGGCGGTTCCTACGAGCAGTACTTC. Translation: CASSHPTGGGSYEQYF.

This clonotype was seen only a few times. The rearrangement joins TRBV7-9 to TRBJ1-1, with unresolved D. The germline V gene has CDR1 SEHNR and CDR2 FQNEAQ (reference sequence). V was clipped by 5 bases and J by 4 bases, with 5 bases between them. The length of the CDR3 is 11 residues. The chain's CDR3 is CASSPRTEAFF. DNA of the CDR3: TGTGCCAGCAGCCCCCGCACTGAAGCTTTCTTT.

Points on this clonotype: Since a much larger clone is just one base distant, this may be a read error. The rearrangement uses TRBV7-3 and TRBJ2-7; D remains unclear. Trimming took 6 bases from V and 5 from J, leaving 17 bases between them. The CDR3 consists of 14 residues. The germline V gene has CDR1 SGHTA and CDR2 FQGTGA. The CDR3, as DNA: TGTGCCAGCAGATTAGGTATAGCAGGTGACGAGCAGTACGTC. The encoded protein is CASRLGIAGDEQYV.

This clonotype was counted ten times or more. The rearrangement joins TRBV6-5 to TRBJ2-1, with a weak D call TRBD2 (8 bases). The CDR3 runs to 17 residues. V was cut by 2 bases and J by 5 bases, with 19 bases left in between. Per germline, CDR1 MNHEY and CDR2 SVGAGI. CDR3 amino acids: CASSYLGGEGAHNEQFF. Here the CDR3 DNA reads TGTGCCAGCAGTTACCTCGGGGGGGAGGGGGCCCACAATGAGCAGTTCTTC.

Ten or more counts support this clonotype. The chain employs TRBV7-9 and TRBJ1-1; D is ambiguous. The germline CDR1 and CDR2 sequences are SEHNR and FQNEAQ (reference sequence). Trimming removed 1 base from V and 4 bases from J, with 13 bases in between. The CDR3 length is 15 residues. Here the CDR3 reads CASSLGGKVGTEAFF. The DNA of the CDR3 is TGTGCCAGCAGCTTAGGTGGGAAGGTCGGCACTGAAGCTTTCTTT.

The chain links TRBV28 to TRBJ1-1; maybe TRBD1 (6 bases). Looked up from germline, CDR1 is MDHEN and CDR2 is SYDVKM. V gave up 1 base and J gave up 5 bases, with 11 bases separating them. The CDR3 contains 14 residues. The CDR3 nucleotides read TGTGCCAGCAGTTTATCTACAGGGACGACTGAAGCTTTCTTT. Translating it yields CASSLSTGTTEAFF. Variable domain in full (rest from reference TRBV28 and TRBJ1-1): DVKVTQSSRYLVKRTGEKVFLECVQDMDHENMFWYRQDPGLGLRLIYFSYDVKMKEKGDIPEGYSVSREKKERFSLILESASTNQTSMYLCASSLSTGTTEAFFGQGTRLTVV.

A remark on this clonotype: A read error is possible here, since a much larger clone lies one base away. V is TRBV27 and J is TRBJ1-1; D possibly corresponds to TRBD1 (6 bases). CDR1 is MNHEY and CDR2 is SMNVEV in the germline V gene (reference sequence). This CDR3 comprises 15 residues. V dropped 5 bases and J dropped 8 bases, with 21 bases sitting between them. CDR3 loop: CASSLHTGLRQEAFF. CDR3 bases: TGTGCCAGCAGTCTACATACAGGGCTAAGGCAAGAAGCTTTCTTT.

This clonotype was observed many times. The V gene is TRBV11-2, the J gene TRBJ2-1; 11 positions agree with TRBD2. The length of the CDR3 is 15 residues. Germline-derived CDR1 and CDR2 are SGHAT and FQNNGV. J gave up 10 bases and V 4 bases, and 9 bases lay outside the gene matches. This CDR3 is CASSSFSGGAGEQFF. The DNA of the CDR3 is TGTGCCAGCAGCTCCTTTAGCGGGGGGGCAGGCGAGCAGTTCTTC.

CDR3 loop: CASSDAQDRGETQYF. The CDR3, as DNA: TGTGCCAGCAGCGATGCGCAGGACCGGGGGGAGACCCAGTACTTC. The rearrangement uses TRBV6-1 and TRBJ2-5, with D perhaps matching TRBD2 (6 bases). CDR3 size: 15 residues. Germline CDR1 and CDR2: MNHNS and SASEGT. V was pared by 6 bases and J by 5 bases, with 19 bases between.

This clonotype was seen a few times. The chain is built from TRBV4-3 and TRBJ2-7, with 12 bases fitting TRBD2. The V and J ends lost 4 bases and 2 bases, in that order; junction bases with no gene match: 3. This CDR3 region has 15 residues. The germline V gene encodes CDR1 LGHNA and CDR2 YSLEER. The DNA for the CDR3 is TGCGCCAGCAGCCTTCGGACTAGCGGGGCCTACGAGCAGTACTTC. Translating gives CASSLRTSGAYEQYF.

This clonotype has a count of ten or more. V is TRBV12-5 and J is TRBJ1-5, with TRBD1 matching over 8 bases. Germline trimming cut 3 bases from V and 0 bases from J; bases unmatched to any gene: 7. This CDR3 is built from 17 residues. CDR1 and CDR2 from the germline V gene are LGHNT and FRNRAP. Here the CDR3 reads CASGFSLGTGSNQPQHF. CDR3 DNA: TGTGCTAGTGGTTTCTCCCTCGGGACAGGTAGCAATCAGCCCCAGCATTTT.

This clonotype was recorded at least ten times. The DNA of the CDR3 is TGTGCCAGCAGCCTTGGGTTGAGGGTCACAGATACGCAGTATTTT. This translates into CASSLGLRVTDTQYF. The rearrangement joins TRBV7-6 to TRBJ2-3; possibly TRBD2 for D (5 bases). Trimming shortened V by 5 bases and J by 2 bases, and 14 bases separated the two germline ends. Germline values: CDR1 SGHVS, CDR2 FNYEAQ. This CDR3 contains 15 residues.

This chain uses TRBV29-1 with TRBJ2-5; TRBD2 matches 7 bases. The CDR3 spans 14 residues. Looked up from germline, CDR1 is SQVTM and CDR2 is ANQGSEA. Trimming removed 3 bases from V and 5 bases from J; junction bases left unmatched: 9. This chain's CDR3 is CSVDRGEERETQYF. CDR3 nucleotide sequence: TGCAGCGTTGATCGGGGGGAGGAGAGGGAGACCCAGTACTTC.

The chain couples TRBV20-1 to TRBJ2-2, with D perhaps given as TRBD1 or TRBD2 (6 bases each). CDR3 size: 15 residues. The V end was cut by 0 bases, the J end by 1 base, with 9 bases between. The germline gives CDR1 DFQATT, CDR2 SNEGSKA (reference sequence). The CDR3 spells CSARDGGQNTGELFF. The CDR3 DNA sequence: TGCAGTGCTAGAGACGGGGGACAGAACACCGGGGAGCTGTTTTTT.

Remarks on this clonotype: This sequence may be a read error, since a much larger clone differs from it by one base. V usage is TRBV7-6 and J usage is TRBJ2-3; no reliable D call. This CDR3 has 17 residues. Germline loops: CDR1 SGHVS, CDR2 FNYEAQ. V shed 4 bases and J shed 2 bases, with 19 bases lying between them. The CDR3 DNA reads as TGTGCCAGCAGCTCCCGAGCGAGACACCCTTACACAGATACGCAGTATTTT. This encodes CASSSRARHPYTDTQYF. Together with reference TRBV7-6 and TRBJ2-3, the CDR3 gives the full variable domain: GAGVSQSPRYKVTKRGQDVALRCDPISGHVSLYWYRQALGQGPEFLTYFNYEAQQDKSGLPNDRFSAERPEGSISTLTIQRTEQRDSAMYRCASSSRARHPYTDTQYFGPGTRLTVL.

This clonotype appeared a few times. The chain uses TRBV2 and TRBJ2-3; D may be TRBD1 or TRBD2 (5 bases each). With 5 bases removed from V and 0 bases from J, the gap between germline ends came to 18 bases. CDR3 length equals 17 residues. The germline V gene encodes CDR1 SNHLY and CDR2 FYNNEI. The CDR3 nucleotides read TGTGCCAGCAGTATAGACCCCGGGACGGCTAGCACAGATACGCAGTATTTT. Protein product: CASSIDPGTASTDTQYF.

This clonotype has ten or more counts. This chain joins TRBV7-8 and TRBJ2-7, with D tentatively TRBD1 (6 bases). The CDR3 loop spans 15 amino acids. Looked up from germline, CDR1 is SGHVS and CDR2 is FQNEAQ. The ends were cut back, 1 base at V and 1 base at J, with 11 bases in the middle. CDR3 sequence (DNA): TGTGCCAGCAGCTTAGTACAGGGTCCGTCCTACGAGCAGTACGTC. Encoded protein: CASSLVQGPSYEQYV.

In this sample, this clonotype turned up a few times. The CDR3 protein is CASSTGTGPRGGYTF. The DNA of the CDR3 is TGTGCCAGCAGTACCGGGACAGGTCCTCGGGGTGGCTACACCTTC. This chain uses TRBV27 with TRBJ1-2, with TRBD1 matching over 8 bases. Germline values: CDR1 MNHEY, CDR2 SMNVEV (reference sequence). V trimming: 5 bases; J trimming: 7 bases; junction bases outside the gene matches: 12. The CDR3 spans 15 residues.